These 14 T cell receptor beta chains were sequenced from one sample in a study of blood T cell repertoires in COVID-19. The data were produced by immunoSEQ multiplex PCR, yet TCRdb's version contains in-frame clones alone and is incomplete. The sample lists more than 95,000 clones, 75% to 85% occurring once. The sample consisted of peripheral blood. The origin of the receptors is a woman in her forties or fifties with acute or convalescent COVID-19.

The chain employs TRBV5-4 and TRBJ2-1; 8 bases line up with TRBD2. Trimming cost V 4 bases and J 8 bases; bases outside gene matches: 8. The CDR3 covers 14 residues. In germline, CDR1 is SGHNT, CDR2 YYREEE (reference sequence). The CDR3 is CASSPGGGHDEQFF. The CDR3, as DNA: TGTGCCAGCAGCCCGGGGGGGGGCCACGATGAGCAGTTCTTC.

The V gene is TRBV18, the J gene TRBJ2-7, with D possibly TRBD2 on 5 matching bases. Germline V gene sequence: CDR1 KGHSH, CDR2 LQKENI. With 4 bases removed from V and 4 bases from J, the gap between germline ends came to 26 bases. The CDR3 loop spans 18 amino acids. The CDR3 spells CASSLLSPRTAAVYEQYF. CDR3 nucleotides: TGTGCCAGCTCACTCTTGTCGCCTCGGACCGCAGCGGTTTACGAGCAGTACTTC.

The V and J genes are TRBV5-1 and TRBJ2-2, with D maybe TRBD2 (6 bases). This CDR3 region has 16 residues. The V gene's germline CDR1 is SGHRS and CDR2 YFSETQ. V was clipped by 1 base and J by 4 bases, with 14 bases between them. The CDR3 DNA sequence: TGCGCCAGCAGCTTGTCTCCCGGGAGTGGCACCGGGGAGCTGTTTTTT. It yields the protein CASSLSPGSGTGELFF.

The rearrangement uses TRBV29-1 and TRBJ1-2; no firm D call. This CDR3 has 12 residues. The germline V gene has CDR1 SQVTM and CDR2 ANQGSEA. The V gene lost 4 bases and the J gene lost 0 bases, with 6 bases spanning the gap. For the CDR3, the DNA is TGCAGCGTTGCCCAAACTAACTATGGCTACACCTTC. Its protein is CSVAQTNYGYTF.

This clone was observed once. CDR3 in DNA: TGTGCCAGCTCATCCGATTCAGGGGGCTGGAATGAAAAACTGTTTTTT. Amino acid sequence: CASSSDSGGWNEKLFF. The rearrangement links TRBV18 to TRBJ1-4; 8 bases line up with TRBD1. V lost 5 bases to trimming and J lost 5 bases; unmatched junction nucleotides: 10. The V gene's germline CDR1 is KGHSH and CDR2 LQKENI. The CDR3 spans 16 residues.

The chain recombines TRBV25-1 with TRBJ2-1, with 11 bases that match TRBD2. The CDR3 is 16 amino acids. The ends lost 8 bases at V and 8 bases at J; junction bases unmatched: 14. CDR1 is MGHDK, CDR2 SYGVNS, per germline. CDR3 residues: CASSRKTSGAIDEQFF. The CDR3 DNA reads TGTGCCAGCTCAAGAAAGACTAGCGGGGCGATCGATGAGCAGTTCTTC.

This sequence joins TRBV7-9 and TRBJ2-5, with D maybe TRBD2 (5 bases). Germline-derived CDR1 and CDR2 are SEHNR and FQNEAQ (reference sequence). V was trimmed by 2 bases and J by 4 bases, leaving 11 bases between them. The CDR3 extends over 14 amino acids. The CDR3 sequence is CASSLSGRIETQYF. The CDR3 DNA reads TGTGCCAGCAGCTTATCGGGAAGAATAGAGACCCAGTACTTC.

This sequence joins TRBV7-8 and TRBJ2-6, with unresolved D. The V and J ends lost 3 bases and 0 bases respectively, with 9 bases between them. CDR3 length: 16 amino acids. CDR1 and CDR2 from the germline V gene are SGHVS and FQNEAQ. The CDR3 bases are TGTGCCAGCAGCTTCCGGGTTTCCTCTGGGGCCAACGTCCTGACTTTC. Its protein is CASSFRVSSGANVLTF.

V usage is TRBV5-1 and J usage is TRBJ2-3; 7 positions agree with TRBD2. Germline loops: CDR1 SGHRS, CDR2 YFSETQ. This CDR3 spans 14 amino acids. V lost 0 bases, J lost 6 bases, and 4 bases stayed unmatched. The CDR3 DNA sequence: TGCGCCAGCAGCTTGGGGAGCGGGGCCGATACGCAGTATTTT. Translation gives CASSLGSGADTQYF.

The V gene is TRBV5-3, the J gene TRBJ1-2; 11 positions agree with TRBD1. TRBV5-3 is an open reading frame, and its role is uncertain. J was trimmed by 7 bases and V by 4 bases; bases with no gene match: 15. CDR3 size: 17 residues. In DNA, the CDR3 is TGTGCCAGAAGCCTATCCACCCCCGGGACAGGGGGTTCTGGCTACACCTTC. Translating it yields CARSLSTPGTGGSGYTF.

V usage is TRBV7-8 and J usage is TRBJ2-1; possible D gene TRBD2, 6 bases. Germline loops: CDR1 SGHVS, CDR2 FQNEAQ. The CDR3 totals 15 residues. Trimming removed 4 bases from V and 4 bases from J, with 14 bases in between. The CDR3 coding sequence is TGTGCCAGCAGCTCGGGGACTCCTGTTTACAATGAGCAGTTCTTC. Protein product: CASSSGTPVYNEQFF.

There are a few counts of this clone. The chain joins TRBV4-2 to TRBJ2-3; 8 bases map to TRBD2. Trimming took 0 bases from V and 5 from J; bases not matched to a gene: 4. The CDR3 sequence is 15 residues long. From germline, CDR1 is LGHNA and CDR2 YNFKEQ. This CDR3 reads CASSQDLLAGDTQYF. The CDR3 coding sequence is TGTGCCAGCAGCCAAGATCTCCTAGCGGGAGATACGCAGTATTTT.

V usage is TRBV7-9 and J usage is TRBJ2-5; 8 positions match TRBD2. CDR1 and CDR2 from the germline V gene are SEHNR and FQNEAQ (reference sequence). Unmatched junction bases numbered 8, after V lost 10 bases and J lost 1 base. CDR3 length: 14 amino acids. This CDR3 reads CAIASGGLQETQYF. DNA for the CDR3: TGTGCCATCGCAAGCGGGGGCCTCCAAGAGACCCAGTACTTC.

In nucleotides, the CDR3 is TGCGCCAGCAGACTCGGACAGATGAACACTGAAGCTTTCTTT. Its protein is CASRLGQMNTEAFF. J is TRBJ1-1 and V is TRBV5-1, with D perhaps matching TRBD1 (6 bases). The V gene's germline CDR1 is SGHRS and CDR2 YFSETQ. The CDR3 runs 14 residues. V lost 5 bases and J 0 bases, leaving 11 bases between the germline ends.